This T cell receptor beta chain was captured in a study of long-term antiretroviral therapy in people with HIV. The germline V and J ends were trimmed by 0 bases and 5 bases, with 12 bases remaining between them. Germline V lookup: CDR1 SGDLS, CDR2 YYNGEE. There are 15 residues in the CDR3. Investigators performed immunoSEQ version v3.0 at survey level. Only in-frame clones appear in the TCRdb table, and some are missing; sequencing was by immunoSEQ multiplex PCR. The data hold about 28,000 clones, with 84% observed a single time. This clonotype was obtained from a man aged 18 to 35 with HIV. The chain carries TRBV9 and TRBJ2-1; D is tentatively TRBD1 or TRBD2 (6 bases each). Sequencing used unsorted PBMCs, obtained 0.4 years after starting antiretroviral therapy. The CDR3 reads CASSVGGAVNNEQFF. The CDR3 DNA reads as TGTGCCAGCAGCGTAGGGGGGGCGGTAAACAATGAGCAGTTCTTC.